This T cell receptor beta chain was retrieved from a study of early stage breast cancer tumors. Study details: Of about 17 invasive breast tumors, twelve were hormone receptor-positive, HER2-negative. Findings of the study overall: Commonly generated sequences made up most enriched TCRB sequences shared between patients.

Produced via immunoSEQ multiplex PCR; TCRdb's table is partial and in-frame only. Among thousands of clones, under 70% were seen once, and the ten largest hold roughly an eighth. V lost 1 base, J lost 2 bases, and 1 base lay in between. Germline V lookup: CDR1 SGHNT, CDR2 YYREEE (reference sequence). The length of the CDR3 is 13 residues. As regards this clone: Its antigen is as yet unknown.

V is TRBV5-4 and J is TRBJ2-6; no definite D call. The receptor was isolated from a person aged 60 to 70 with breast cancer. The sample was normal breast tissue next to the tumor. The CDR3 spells CASSLPGANVLTF. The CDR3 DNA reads TGTGCCAGCAGCTTGCCTGGGGCCAACGTCCTGACTTTC.